A selection of T cell receptor beta chains follows, all from one sample in a study of blood T cell repertoires in COVID-19. Data came from immunoSEQ multiplex PCR; TCRdb stores just in-frame clones and leaves some out. The data show around 200,000 clones, around 90% seen once. The sequenced material came from peripheral blood. The receptors shown here come from a middle-aged man with active or convalescent COVID-19. Each CDR3 is given with its conserved first and last residue. D genes are given only for firm matches. Not every row has a clone size; where given, it reads once, few, many or a size class.

j_gene: TRBJ2-2; abundance: NA; v_gene: TRBV29-1; d_gene: NA; CDR3aa: CSVGQGSGGELFF; CDR3nt: TGCAGCGTTGGGCAGGGAAGTGGCGGGGAGCTGTTTTTT
j_gene: TRBJ2-7; abundance: once; v_gene: TRBV4-1; d_gene: NA; CDR3aa: CASSQTSDRFYEQYF; CDR3nt: TGCGCCAGCAGCCAAACCTCCGACAGATTCTACGAGCAGTACTTC
j_gene: TRBJ1-6; abundance: few; v_gene: TRBV29-1; d_gene: NA; CDR3aa: CSATTQGINSPLHF; CDR3nt: TGCAGCGCTACAACCCAGGGGATAAATTCACCCCTCCACTTT
j_gene: TRBJ2-7; abundance: NA; v_gene: TRBV12-5; d_gene: TRBD1; CDR3aa: CASGLGDRATYEQYF; CDR3nt: TGTGCTAGTGGTTTAGGGGACAGGGCCACCTACGAGCAGTACTTC
j_gene: TRBJ1-5; abundance: NA; v_gene: TRBV13; d_gene: NA; CDR3aa: CASSFGGGDQPQHF; CDR3nt: TGTGCCAGCAGCTTTGGGGGAGGAGATCAGCCCCAGCATTTT
j_gene: TRBJ2-1; abundance: NA; v_gene: TRBV6-1; d_gene: NA; CDR3aa: CASSDIDSLWNEQFF; CDR3nt: TGTGCCAGCAGTGATATAGACAGTCTTTGGAATGAGCAGTTCTTC
j_gene: TRBJ1-5; abundance: once; v_gene: TRBV19; d_gene: TRBD1; CDR3aa: CASSNTGGVSQPQHF; CDR3nt: TGTGCCAGTAGTAATACAGGGGGCGTTTCTCAGCCCCAGCATTTT
j_gene: TRBJ1-2; abundance: NA; v_gene: TRBV19; d_gene: NA; CDR3aa: CASSIGARSGYTF; CDR3nt: TGTGCCAGTAGTATAGGCGCGAGGAGCGGCTACACCTTC
j_gene: TRBJ2-1; abundance: once; v_gene: TRBV7-9; d_gene: NA; CDR3aa: CASSLGTASVYNEQFF; CDR3nt: TGTGCCAGCAGCTTAGGAACGGCTAGCGTCTACAATGAGCAGTTCTTC
j_gene: TRBJ2-5; abundance: NA; v_gene: TRBV5-6; d_gene: TRBD2; CDR3aa: CASSLLQLAGSGETQYF; CDR3nt: TGTGCCAGCAGCTTGCTCCAACTAGCGGGGTCCGGAGAGACCCAGTACTTC
j_gene: TRBJ2-2; abundance: NA; v_gene: TRBV4-3; d_gene: NA; CDR3aa: CASSQDGGIGSGELFF; CDR3nt: TGCGCCAGCAGCCAAGATGGGGGGATAGGGAGCGGGGAGCTGTTTTTT
j_gene: TRBJ1-2; abundance: NA; v_gene: TRBV11-2; d_gene: TRBD1; CDR3aa: CASSKDRANGYTF; CDR3nt: TGTGCCAGCAGCAAGGACAGGGCGAATGGCTACACCTTC
j_gene: TRBJ2-2; abundance: NA; v_gene: TRBV11-3; d_gene: TRBD2; CDR3aa: CASSLADTGELFF; CDR3nt: TGTGCCAGCAGTCTAGCGGATACCGGGGAGCTGTTTTTT
j_gene: TRBJ2-7; abundance: once; v_gene: TRBV2; d_gene: TRBD1; CDR3aa: CASSEGGTGFYEQYF; CDR3nt: TGTGCCAGCAGTGAAGGTGGGACAGGGTTCTACGAGCAGTACTTC
j_gene: TRBJ1-6; abundance: NA; v_gene: TRBV9; d_gene: NA; CDR3aa: CASSVNHETYNSPLHF; CDR3nt: TGTGCCAGCAGCGTAAATCATGAGACCTATAATTCACCCCTCCACTTT
j_gene: TRBJ1-2; abundance: NA; v_gene: TRBV7-2; d_gene: NA; CDR3aa: CASSPTSQNYGYTF; CDR3nt: TGTGCCAGCAGCCCCACGTCACAGAACTATGGCTACACCTTC
j_gene: TRBJ1-2; abundance: NA; v_gene: TRBV27; d_gene: TRBD1; CDR3aa: CASSPRTGGSYGYTF; CDR3nt: TGTGCCAGCAGTCCGCGGACAGGGGGTAGCTATGGCTACACCTTC
j_gene: TRBJ1-4; abundance: NA; v_gene: TRBV12-5; d_gene: NA; CDR3aa: CASGLRGNEKLFF; CDR3nt: TGTGCTAGTGGTTTAAGGGGTAATGAAAAACTGTTTTTT
j_gene: TRBJ1-2; abundance: NA; v_gene: TRBV28; d_gene: NA; CDR3aa: CASSFEQKAHYGYTF; CDR3nt: TGTGCCAGCAGTTTCGAACAGAAGGCCCACTATGGCTACACCTTC
j_gene: TRBJ1-5; abundance: NA; v_gene: TRBV10-3; d_gene: TRBD1; CDR3aa: CATRLGQGGAINQPQHF; CDR3nt: TGTGCCACCCGGTTGGGACAGGGGGGGGCGATTAATCAGCCCCAGCATTTT
j_gene: TRBJ1-1; abundance: NA; v_gene: TRBV6-1; d_gene: NA; CDR3aa: CASSEARGNTEAFF; CDR3nt: TGTGCCAGCAGTGAAGCCAGGGGGAACACTGAAGCTTTCTTT
j_gene: TRBJ2-5; abundance: NA; v_gene: TRBV9; d_gene: NA; CDR3aa: CASSAYGSNTETQYF; CDR3nt: TGTGCCAGCAGCGCCTATGGGAGTAACACAGAGACCCAGTACTTC
j_gene: TRBJ2-3; abundance: NA; v_gene: TRBV29-1; d_gene: TRBD1; CDR3aa: CRGQATDTQYF; CDR3nt: TGTAGGGGGCAGGCCACAGATACGCAGTATTTT
j_gene: TRBJ1-3; abundance: NA; v_gene: TRBV27; d_gene: NA; CDR3aa: CASSPQGFPGNTIYF; CDR3nt: TGTGCCAGCAGTCCACAGGGATTCCCTGGAAACACCATATATTTT
j_gene: TRBJ1-2; abundance: NA; v_gene: TRBV7-8; d_gene: NA; CDR3aa: CASSLDRGYGYTF; CDR3nt: TGTGCCAGCAGCTTAGACCGCGGCTATGGCTACACCTTC
j_gene: TRBJ2-5; abundance: NA; v_gene: TRBV27; d_gene: TRBD2; CDR3aa: CASSLTSGEQETQYF; CDR3nt: TGTGCCAGCAGTTTAACTAGCGGGGAACAAGAGACCCAGTACTTC
j_gene: TRBJ2-1; abundance: NA; v_gene: TRBV15; d_gene: NA; CDR3aa: CATSRVRGGNEQFF; CDR3nt: TGCGCCACCAGCAGAGTAAGGGGGGGGAATGAGCAGTTCTTC
j_gene: TRBJ1-4; abundance: NA; v_gene: TRBV2; d_gene: NA; CDR3aa: CASRAFEKLFF; CDR3nt: TGTGCCAGCAGGGCTTTTGAAAAACTGTTTTTT
j_gene: TRBJ1-5; abundance: NA; v_gene: TRBV29-1; d_gene: TRBD1; CDR3aa: CSFSQGAREPQHF; CDR3nt: TGCAGCTTCTCACAGGGGGCAAGGGAGCCCCAGCATTTT
j_gene: TRBJ1-6; abundance: once; v_gene: TRBV5-6; d_gene: NA; CDR3aa: CASSLRVRNSPLHF; CDR3nt: TGTGCCAGCAGCCTCAGGGTTCGTAATTCACCCCTCCACTTT
j_gene: TRBJ1-6; abundance: NA; v_gene: TRBV6-1; d_gene: NA; CDR3aa: CATHQGVGYNSPLHF; CDR3nt: TGTGCCACTCACCAAGGGGTGGGCTATAATTCACCCCTCCACTTT